The T cell receptor beta chain described here comes from a study of blood T cell repertoires in COVID-19. Study overall: COVID-19 samples, acute and convalescent, were from the United States, Italy and Spain. T cells, B-cell-depleted T cells, or PBMCs provided the cDNA or gDNA that served as material.

This clone has just one count. The CDR3 extends over 15 amino acids. V lost 6 bases to trimming and J lost 5 bases; unmatched junction nucleotides: 13. Germline CDR1 is SQVTM and CDR2 is ANQGSEA. In the authors' methods: Estimation of nucleated cell counts relied on the amplification of reference gene primers. Only in-frame clones appear in the TCRdb table, and some are missing; sequencing was by immunoSEQ multiplex PCR. V and J calls and clone size are as listed in that table; D and trimming were resolved from the DNA. The table has around 160,000 clones, approximately 85% seen once. The receptor was derived from a man aged 60-69 years with active or convalescent COVID-19. The chain carries TRBV29-1 and TRBJ2-5; TRBD1 aligns across 9 bases. The sequencing sample was made of peripheral blood. In DNA form, the CDR3 reads TGCAGCGTCGGACCTTACAGGGGGCGCGGGGAGACCCAGTACTTC. It is translated as CSVGPYRGRGETQYF.